Following are 10 T cell receptor beta chains from one sample sequenced in a study of spatial heterogeneity in lung cancer (dated by TCRdb to between 2019 and 2020). The paper as a whole reports these results and caveats: A correlation was observed between the number of expanded intratumoral alpha and beta TCRs and the tumor nonsynonymous mutation count.

This specimen's time point label, per the study, means: sample taken at primary tumor resection. No antigen has been assigned to these receptors. Library preparation was by 5' RACE. The run used a NextSeq 500. TCRdb reprocessed the public reads (quality trimming at Q25 with fastp, clone calling with MiXCR) and kept in-frame beta chains. Under each unique CDR3 protein, matching rows form one entry showing the most common genes and DNA. This sample lists about 4,200 distinct CDR3 sequences; roughly 6.2% were detected once. The ten most abundant clones make up roughly 19% of the sample. Sequenced here: lung tumor tissue, sampled at surgery. These TCRs come from a male donor with early-stage non-small cell lung cancer.

By proportion, this clonotype is medium-sized (0.01 to 0.1%). The chain couples TRBV20-1 to TRBJ2-1, with a possible D match to TRBD2 (6 bases). V lost 5 bases and J 7 bases, leaving 24 bases between the germline ends. Germline CDR1 reads DFQATT; CDR2 reads SNEGSKA (reference sequence). The CDR3 has 16 residues. This chain's CDR3 is CSAALLGRSAGNEQFF. The CDR3 DNA sequence: TGCAGTGCTGCGCTTCTGGGGAGATCCGCGGGGAATGAGCAGTTCTTC.

To note about this clonotype: A clone one base away is much larger, so this may be a read error. This chain connects TRBV20-1 to TRBJ2-1; 12 bases are a match to TRBD2. This CDR3 comprises 15 residues. Germline V gives CDR1 DFQATT, CDR2 SNEGSKA (reference sequence). V dropped 2 bases and J dropped 12; count of bases not matched to a gene: 11. This CDR3 reads CSARNRLAGASGQFF. CDR3 sequence (DNA): TGCAGTGCTAGAAATCGACTAGCGGGAGCATCTGGGCAGTTCTTC.

This clonotype is medium-sized within its sample. The CDR3: CSARPAGGAGGYEQYF. The CDR3 DNA is TGCAGTGCCCGGCCAGCGGGAGGCGCTGGAGGCTACGAGCAGTACTTC. The chain is built from TRBV20-1 and TRBJ2-7; 9 bases are a match to TRBD2. This CDR3 has 16 residues. V lost 6 bases to trimming and J lost 3 bases; unmatched junction nucleotides: 15. Germline V gene sequence: CDR1 DFQATT, CDR2 SNEGSKA (reference sequence).

As for this clonotype: A much larger clone lies one base from this, so it may be a read error. This chain joins TRBV29-1 and TRBJ2-3; tentatively, D is TRBD2 (5 bases). Germline-derived CDR1 and CDR2 are SQVTM and ANQGSEA. The CDR3 covers 18 residues. Deletions cut 5 bases from V and 0 bases from J, with 24 bases between. Written as DNA, the CDR3 is TGCAGCGTTAAAATGACTAACGGTAGTCCCCTTAGCACAGATACGCAGTATTTT. Protein: CSVKMTNGSPLSTDTQYF.

This clonotype qualifies as medium-sized. The genes are TRBV7-9 and TRBJ1-6; 7 positions match TRBD1. Trimming removed 1 base from V and 8 bases from J; junction bases left unmatched: 11. The CDR3 covers 17 residues. Germline assignment: CDR1 SEHNR and CDR2 FQNEAQ (reference sequence). The CDR3 nucleotides read TGTGCCAGCAGCTTAGGGACAGGTGTGGGTGGCCATTCACCCCTCCACTTT. Translation: CASSLGTGVGGHSPLHF. Full variable domain (missing parts from reference TRBV7-9 and TRBJ1-6): DTGVSQNPRHKITKRGQNVTFRCDPISEHNRLYWYRQTLGQGPEFLTYFQNEAQLEKSRLLSDRFSAERPKGSFSTLEIQRTEQGDSAMYLCASSLGTGVGGHSPLHFGNGTRLTVT.

Judged by abundance, this clonotype is medium-sized (0.01 to 0.1%). The chain has TRBV7-2 and TRBJ2-3, with TRBD2 matching over 7 bases. This CDR3 has 14 amino acids. V trimming: 8 bases; J trimming: 1 base; junction bases outside the gene matches: 6. The germline V gene encodes CDR1 SGHTA and CDR2 FQGNSA. The CDR3: CASPPAGGTDTQYF. Written as DNA, the CDR3 is TGTGCCAGCCCCCCTGCGGGGGGCACAGATACGCAGTATTTT.

By frequency in the sample, this clonotype is medium-sized. The chain recombines TRBV7-9 with TRBJ1-2, with 10 bases identical to TRBD1. CDR3 length: 14 residues. V lost 5 bases to trimming and J lost 7 bases; unmatched junction nucleotides: 7. From germline, CDR1 is SEHNR and CDR2 FQNEAQ (reference sequence). CDR3 loop: CASSLDRGHSGYTF. The CDR3 nucleotides are TGTGCCAGCAGCCTTGACAGGGGGCATTCTGGCTACACCTTC.

Ten or more counts support this clonotype. CDR3 sequence: CSVEDGVNEKLFF. For the CDR3, the DNA is TGCAGCGTTGAAGATGGGGTTAATGAAAAACTGTTTTTT. The rearrangement links TRBV29-1 to TRBJ1-4; D not resolved. Trimming shortened V by 0 bases and J by 4 bases, and 6 bases separated the two germline ends. The germline V gene encodes CDR1 SQVTM and CDR2 ANQGSEA. The CDR3 has 13 amino acids.

By sample fraction, this clonotype is medium-sized (0.01 to 0.1%). The chain uses TRBV6-2 or TRBV6-3 and TRBJ1-2; D is unclear. V lost 5 bases and J 6 bases, leaving 19 bases between the germline ends. CDR3 size: 15 residues. The germline V gene has CDR1 MNHEY and CDR2 SVGEGT. The CDR3 DNA sequence: TGTGCCAGCAGTCCCCGAGTAAACCCGATTGATGGCTACACCTTC. Translating gives CASSPRVNPIDGYTF.

The chain uses TRBV30 and TRBJ1-1; D unresolved. The CDR3 contains 14 residues. The V gene lost 1 base and the J gene lost 1 base, with 10 bases spanning the gap. Germline CDR1 GTSNPN, CDR2 SVGIG (reference sequence). DNA for the CDR3: TGTGCCTGGAGTGGCCTGACACCGAACACTGAAGCTTTCTTT. This encodes CAWSGLTPNTEAFF.